Listed below are T cell receptor beta chains from one sample, sequenced in a study of regulatory T cells in long-lasting Graves disease. TCRdb processed the multiplex PCR reads anew with MiXCR; each CDR3 protein has one entry. The table records 650,000 to 700,000 distinct CDR3 sequences, around 30% of them present only once. The source was peripheral blood mononuclear cells (PBMCs), collected when the disease was refractory, from a patient treated with antithyroid drugs. These receptors were collected from a female donor with Graves disease. CDR3s include the opening cysteine and the closing phenylalanine or tryptophan. Each record gives: J gene, D gene, clone size, V gene, CDR3 protein, CDR3 DNA. D genes are given only for firm matches. Only part of the rows carry a size: once, few, many, or a class if the clone is expanded.

TRBJ2-7 | - | few | TRBV29-1 | CSVPGQGSYEQYF | TGCAGCGTTCCAGGGCAGGGGTCCTACGAGCAGTACTTC
TRBJ1-2 | - | many | TRBV29-1 | CSVELGPGYTF | TGCAGCGTTGAGTTGGGGCCTGGCTACACCTTC
TRBJ1-3 | TRBD1 | few | TRBV6-5 | CASSYSGQGSSGNTIYF | TGTGCCAGCAGTTACTCGGGACAGGGTAGCTCTGGAAACACCATATATTTT
TRBJ2-3 | - | - | TRBV27 | CASSLNSGASTDTQYF | TGTGCCAGCAGTCTAAATTCAGGGGCTAGCACAGATACGCAGTATTTT
TRBJ2-2 | - | - | TRBV11-2 | CASSWGRAGELFF | TGTGCCAGCAGCTGGGGCCGAGCCGGGGAGCTGTTTTTT
TRBJ1-2 | - | - | TRBV29-1 | CSVDSGGGSSYGYTF | TGCAGCGTTGATTCTGGGGGTGGTTCGAGCTATGGCTACACCTTC
TRBJ1-2 | - | - | TRBV4-1 | CASSQVERVNYGYTF | TGCGCCAGCAGCCAAGTTGAAAGAGTTAACTATGGCTACACCTTC
TRBJ2-7 | TRBD2 | - | TRBV12-3/TRBV12-4 | CASSVLAGGPLSF | TGTGCCAGCAGCGTACTAGCGGGAGGGCCTCTGAGCTTC
TRBJ1-2 | TRBD1 | - | TRBV19 | CASSHRDSPYYTF | TGTGCCAGTAGTCACCGGGACAGCCCCTACTACACCTTC
TRBJ2-2 | - | few | TRBV10-1 | CASRGETNTGELFF | TGCGCCAGCAGGGGGGAGACGAACACCGGGGAGCTGTTTTTT
TRBJ1-5 | - | few | TRBV2 | CASSDGAGYSNQPQHF | TGTGCCAGCAGTGATGGGGCAGGGTATAGCAATCAGCCCCAGCATTTT
TRBJ2-5 | TRBD2 | - | TRBV9 | CASSDGLAEETQYF | TGTGCCAGCAGCGACGGACTAGCGGAAGAGACCCAGTACTTC
TRBJ2-5 | - | few | TRBV7-9 | CASSSNNGGTQYF | TGTGCCAGCAGCTCAAACAATGGGGGGACCCAGTACTTC
TRBJ1-4 | - | - | TRBV11-1 | CASSHGTPTTTTNEKLFF | TGTGCCAGCAGCCACGGGACTCCCACTACAACAACTAATGAAAAACTGTTTTTT
TRBJ1-2 | - | few | TRBV5-1 | CASSLDHNYGYTF | TGCGCCAGCAGCTTGGACCACAACTATGGCTACACCTTC
TRBJ1-4 | - | - | TRBV5-8 | CASSYEGRANEKLFF | TGTGCCAGCAGCTATGAGGGACGGGCTAATGAAAAACTGTTTTTT
TRBJ1-1 | - | - | TRBV5-1 | CASSLEGIRNTEAFF | TGCGCCAGCAGCTTGGAAGGGATTAGGAACACTGAAGCTTTCTTT
TRBJ1-4 | TRBD1 | - | TRBV9 | CASSVFDRATNEKLFF | TGTGCCAGCAGCGTATTCGACAGGGCAACTAATGAAAAACTGTTTTTT
TRBJ2-7 | - | many | TRBV10-2 | CASSESLKVYEQYF | TGCGCCAGCAGTGAGTCCCTGAAGGTCTACGAGCAGTACTTC
TRBJ2-7 | - | many | TRBV6-2/TRBV6-3 | CASRDGRSEQYF | TGTGCCAGCAGGGACGGGCGTAGCGAGCAGTACTTC
TRBJ2-7 | TRBD2 | few | TRBV19 | CASSAGVSYEQYF | TGTGCCAGTAGCGCGGGAGTCTCCTACGAGCAGTACTTC
TRBJ2-7 | - | - | TRBV10-3 | CAISETDTSYEQYF | TGTGCCATCAGTGAGACAGATACCTCCTACGAGCAGTACTTC
TRBJ2-5 | - | - | TRBV15 | CATSRDGTLQETQYF | TGTGCCACCAGCAGAGATGGGACTTTACAAGAGACCCAGTACTTC
TRBJ2-7 | - | - | TRBV5-1 | CASSSSTGSYEQYF | TGCGCCAGCAGCTCATCTACAGGGTCCTACGAGCAGTACTTC
TRBJ2-7 | - | - | TRBV5-6 | CASSLPPLDEQYF | TGTGCCAGCAGCTTGCCCCCTCTTGACGAGCAGTACTTC
TRBJ1-2 | TRBD1 | - | TRBV7-9 | CASSLLGDRAYGYTF | TGTGCCAGCAGCCTATTGGGTGACAGGGCCTATGGCTACACCTTC
TRBJ1-1 | - | few | TRBV30 | CAWSNSPGGNTEAFF | TGTGCCTGGAGCAATAGTCCCGGGGGTAACACTGAAGCTTTCTTT
TRBJ1-4 | - | - | TRBV20-1 | CSARDLSGEKLFF | TGCAGTGCTAGAGATCTGAGTGGGGAAAAACTGTTTTTT
TRBJ1-5 | - | few | TRBV19 | CASSIRRGDQPQHF | TGTGCCAGTAGTATAAGAAGGGGGGATCAGCCCCAGCATTTT
TRBJ1-1 | TRBD1 | - | TRBV6-5 | CASSYQTGGDTEAFF | TGTGCCAGCAGTTACCAGACAGGGGGGGATACTGAAGCTTTCTTT
TRBJ1-6 | - | few | TRBV12-3/TRBV12-4 | CASRLGDIIGSSPLHF | TGTGCCAGCAGACTGGGGGACATAATCGGATCTTCACCCCTCCACTTT
TRBJ1-6 | - | - | TRBV11-2 | CASSLMTTEVNSPLHF | TGTGCCAGCAGCTTAATGACGACAGAAGTTAATTCACCCCTCCACTTT
TRBJ2-5 | TRBD2 | - | TRBV15 | CATSVLAGGPETQYF | TGTGCCACCAGCGTACTAGCGGGAGGGCCAGAGACCCAGTACTTC
TRBJ1-1 | TRBD1 | - | TRBV19 | CASSTGTGIGEDTEAFF | TGTGCCAGTAGTACCGGGACAGGGATCGGGGAGGACACTGAAGCTTTCTTT
TRBJ2-7 | - | few | TRBV28 | CASTVGQSPSYEQYF | TGTGCCAGCACCGTTGGACAGTCTCCCTCCTACGAGCAGTACTTC
TRBJ1-5 | TRBD1 | few | TRBV10-3 | CAISGTGGSNQPQHF | TGTGCCATCAGTGGGACAGGGGGGAGCAATCAGCCCCAGCATTTT
TRBJ1-6 | TRBD1 | - | TRBV2 | CANRDRSYNSPLHF | TGTGCCAATAGGGACAGGAGTTATAATTCACCCCTCCACTTT
TRBJ1-6 | - | few | TRBV19 | CASTEDFHSPLHF | TGTGCCAGTACTGAGGATTTCCATTCACCCCTCCACTTT
TRBJ1-5 | - | - | TRBV12-3/TRBV12-4 | CASSFGGKGQPQHF | TGTGCCAGCAGTTTTGGTGGGAAGGGTCAGCCCCAGCATTTT